Listed below are T cell receptor beta chains from one sample, sequenced in a study of Ad26.COV2.S vaccination and SARS-CoV-2 variants. This table comes from immunoSEQ multiplex PCR, and its TCRdb copy is limited to in-frame clones, with some not included. Seen here are 300,000 to 350,000 clones, around 85% observed once, and the top ten hold 2% to 2.5%. This sample comprised peripheral blood, obtained in a trial of Ad26.COV2.S vaccine versus placebo. The receptors shown here come from a person between 18 and 60 years old who received the Ad26.COV2.S COVID-19 vaccine or a placebo. Both conserved end residues are part of each CDR3. Fields, in order: clone size, D gene, J gene, V gene, CDR3 DNA, CDR3 protein. A D gene is named only where the DNA matches it firmly. Expanded clones are given a class, and other clones once, few, many or no size at all.

>once|NA|TRBJ2-7|TRBV5-8
TGTGCCAGCAGCTACCAGGGTGCCTACGAGCAGTACTTC
CASSYQGAYEQYF
>NA|NA|TRBJ1-3|TRBV18
TGTGCCAGCTCACCACGCCGGCAGATCCGCTCTGGAAACACCATATATTTT
CASSPRRQIRSGNTIYF
>once|NA|TRBJ1-5|TRBV19
TGTGCCAGTAGCAGACAGGATAGCAATCAGCCCCAGCATTTT
CASSRQDSNQPQHF
>NA|TRBD1|TRBJ2-5|TRBV18
TGTGCCAGCTCACCCTACGACAGGGAGCAAGAGACCCAGTACTTC
CASSPYDREQETQYF
>NA|TRBD2|TRBJ2-1|TRBV3-1/TRBV3-2
TGTGCCAGCAGCCAAGCTGAAGGACTCAGCGGGGGGGCGGAGCAGTTCTTC
CASSQAEGLSGGAEQFF
>NA|NA|TRBJ1-2|TRBV19
TGTGCCAGTGACGGGCACGATAACTATGGCTACACCTTC
CASDGHDNYGYTF
>NA|TRBD1|TRBJ2-7|TRBV12-3/TRBV12-4
TGTGCCAGCAGTTTCAGGGGGCGACACGAGCAGTACTTC
CASSFRGRHEQYF
>NA|TRBD1|TRBJ1-2|TRBV10-3
TGTGCCATCAGCTTGGGACAGGGAGGCGGCTACACCTTC
CAISLGQGGGYTF
>NA|NA|TRBJ2-7|TRBV2
TGTGCCAGCAGTGAAGCGCGGGGGCTCGAGCAGTACTTC
CASSEARGLEQYF
>once|TRBD1|TRBJ1-1|TRBV4-1
TGCGCCAGCAGCCTAAGGACAGGGCTGGGCACTGAAGCTTTCTTT
CASSLRTGLGTEAFF
>NA|TRBD2|TRBJ2-1|TRBV27
TGTGCCAGCAGTGATTACACGCGGTCCACTAGCGGGGGGGTCCTCTACAATGAGCAGTTCTTC
CASSDYTRSTSGGVLYNEQFF
>NA|NA|TRBJ2-7|TRBV6-1
TGTGCCAGCAGTGAGTCAGACTACGAGCAGTACTTC
CASSESDYEQYF
>NA|NA|TRBJ1-4|TRBV9
TGTGCCAGCAGCCCTAGGGCAACTAATGAAAAACTGTTTTTT
CASSPRATNEKLFF
>few|NA|TRBJ1-1|TRBV16
TGTGCCAGCAGTGCCGACAGGAACACTGAAGCTTTCTTT
CASSADRNTEAFF
>NA|NA|TRBJ1-5|TRBV6-5
TGTGCCAGCAGTTACTCAGGCCCAAATCAGCCCCAGCATTTT
CASSYSGPNQPQHF